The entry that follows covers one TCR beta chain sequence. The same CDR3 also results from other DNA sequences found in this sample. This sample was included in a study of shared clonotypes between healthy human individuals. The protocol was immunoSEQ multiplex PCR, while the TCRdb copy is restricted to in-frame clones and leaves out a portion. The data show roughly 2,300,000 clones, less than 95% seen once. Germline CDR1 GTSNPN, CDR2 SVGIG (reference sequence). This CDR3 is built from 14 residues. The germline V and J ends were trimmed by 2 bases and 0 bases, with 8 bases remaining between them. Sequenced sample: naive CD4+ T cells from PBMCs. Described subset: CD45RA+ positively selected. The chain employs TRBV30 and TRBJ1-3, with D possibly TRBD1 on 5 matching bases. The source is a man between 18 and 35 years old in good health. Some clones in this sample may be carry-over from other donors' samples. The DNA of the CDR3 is TGTGCCTGGAGTAGACAGTCCTCTGGAAACACCATATATTTT. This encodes CAWSRQSSGNTIYF. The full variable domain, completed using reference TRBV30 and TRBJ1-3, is SQTIHQWPATLVQPVGSPLSLECTVEGTSNPNLYWYRQAAGRGLQLLFYSVGIGQISSEVPQNLSASRPQDRQFILSSKKLLLSDSGFYLCAWSRQSSGNTIYFGEGSWLTVV.